One sample yielded the 20 T cell receptor beta chains listed below, sequenced in a study of cytomegalovirus exposure and HLA in healthy donors. TCRdb keeps only in-frame clones here, not all; method: immunoSEQ multiplex PCR. The table has about 110,000 clones, almost 90% seen once. The sequencing sample was made of PBMCs. The receptors were sampled from a woman in her late teens or twenties in good health and CMV-seronegative.

The CDR3 here is CASSGRDSLWEQYF. The CDR3 bases are TGTGCCAGCAGTGGTCGGGACAGTCTTTGGGAGCAGTACTTC. The V gene is TRBV2, the J gene TRBJ2-7, with 7 nucleotides matching TRBD1. The CDR3 has 14 residues. Per the germline V gene, CDR1 is SNHLY and CDR2 is FYNNEI. Unmatched junction bases numbered 10, after V lost 4 bases and J lost 7 bases. The full variable domain, rest sourced from reference TRBV2 and TRBJ2-7, is EPEVTQTPSHQVTQMGQEVILRCVPISNHLYFYWYRQILGQKVEFLVSFYNNEISEKSEIFDDQFSVERPDGSNFTLKIRSTKLEDSAMYFCASSGRDSLWEQYFGPGTRLTVT.

The rearrangement uses TRBV5-6 and TRBJ2-7; D possibly corresponds to TRBD2 (5 bases). This CDR3 region has 13 residues. The germline gives CDR1 SGHDT, CDR2 YYEEEE. The V and J ends lost 0 bases and 4 bases respectively, with 8 bases between them. As DNA, the CDR3 is TGTGCCAGCAGCTTGGGTACGGGATACGAGCAGTACTTC. Protein sequence: CASSLGTGYEQYF.

This chain links TRBV5-6 with TRBJ2-1; tentatively, D is TRBD1 (6 bases). Trimming left V 5 bases short and J 6 bases short, with 12 bases between. In germline, CDR1 is SGHDT, CDR2 YYEEEE. The CDR3 contains 13 residues. CDR3 protein: CASSRGQTNEQFF. CDR3 coding DNA: TGTGCCAGCAGTCGCGGACAGACCAATGAGCAGTTCTTC.

The rearrangement links TRBV6-5 to TRBJ1-1, with D possibly TRBD1 on 5 matching bases. Germline loops: CDR1 MNHEY, CDR2 SVGAGI. The CDR3 contains 14 residues. Between the trimmed V and J ends, which lost 4 bases and 5 bases, there was a span of 14 bases. The chain's CDR3 is CASSFEGGGTEAFF. Here the CDR3 DNA reads TGTGCCAGCAGTTTTGAGGGCGGGGGGACTGAAGCTTTCTTT.

This chain uses TRBV12-5 with TRBJ2-7, with D possibly matching TRBD1 (5 bases). This CDR3 has 13 residues. CDR1 and CDR2 (germline): LGHNT, FRNRAP. Trimming removed 6 bases from V and 7 bases from J, with 16 bases in between. The CDR3 nucleotides are TGTGCTAGTGGCCACGGATTCCAGGGTGAGCAGTACTTC. Protein: CASGHGFQGEQYF.

V is TRBV27 and J is TRBJ2-7; 9 bases are a match to TRBD1. The V gene's germline CDR1 is MNHEY and CDR2 SMNVEV (reference sequence). CDR3 size: 17 residues. V dropped 5 bases and J dropped 0; count of bases not matched to a gene: 11. The CDR3 protein is CASSERTGQGGSYEQYF. The CDR3 DNA reads as TGTGCCAGCAGTGAGCGGACGGGACAGGGAGGCTCCTACGAGCAGTACTTC.

The chain joins TRBV28 to TRBJ2-5; 13 bases are a match to TRBD2. With V trimmed by 4 bases and J by 1 base, 3 bases remained unmatched. CDR1 is MDHEN, CDR2 SYDVKM, per germline. The CDR3 has 16 amino acids. CDR3 sequence reads: CASSSRTSGGQETQYF. As DNA, the CDR3 is TGTGCCAGCAGTTCTAGGACTAGCGGGGGCCAAGAGACCCAGTACTTC.

The chain combines TRBV18 with TRBJ2-3; 8 bases map to TRBD1. Germline V lookup: CDR1 KGHSH, CDR2 LQKENI. This CDR3 is 14 amino acids long. Trimming at V came to 5 bases and at J to 4 bases, leaving 5 bases not matched to a gene. CDR3 DNA sequence: TGTGCCAGCTCATCCTCAGGGGGCTCAGATACGCAGTATTTT. This encodes CASSSSGGSDTQYF.

In the case of this clone: The sample holds other DNA sequences that translate to the same CDR3. This chain links TRBV27 with TRBJ2-7; the match to TRBD2 covers 7 bases. The CDR3 is 13 residues long. The J segment lost 2 bases and the V segment lost 3 bases, leaving 1 base of the junction unmatched. Germline-derived CDR1 and CDR2 are MNHEY and SMNVEV (reference sequence). CDR3 in amino acids: CASSLGTTYEQYF. In DNA, the CDR3 is TGTGCCAGCAGTTTGGGGACTACCTACGAGCAGTACTTC.

The V and J genes are TRBV25-1 and TRBJ1-2, with D possibly matching TRBD1 (6 bases). CDR3 length: 17 amino acids. Germline CDR1 MGHDK, CDR2 SYGVNS. The ends were cut back, 0 bases at V and 4 bases at J, with 18 bases in the middle. CDR3 sequence: CASSEYVGGGSGYGYTF. CDR3 DNA sequence: TGTGCCAGCAGTGAATATGTAGGGGGGGGCTCAGGCTATGGCTACACCTTC.

The V and J genes are TRBV4-1 and TRBJ2-7, with D perhaps TRBD1 (5 bases). This CDR3 has 17 amino acids. V was trimmed by 1 base and J by 1 base, leaving 17 bases between them. CDR1 is MGHRA and CDR2 is YSYEKL in the germline V gene. The CDR3 loop is CASSQGLDSPRSYEQYF. CDR3 coding DNA: TGCGCCAGCAGCCAAGGCCTCGACAGTCCCCGTTCCTACGAGCAGTACTTC.

In this sample, this clone turned up a few times. DNA of the CDR3: TGTGCCAGCAGCCTGGGGGGCGGGAGCGTCGATGAGCAGTTCTTC. The encoded protein is CASSLGGGSVDEQFF. The V and J genes are TRBV28 and TRBJ2-1; D is possibly TRBD2 (7 bases). Germline V lookup: CDR1 MDHEN, CDR2 SYDVKM. The CDR3 has 15 residues. V was trimmed by 6 bases and J by 8 bases, leaving 20 bases between them.

The chain has TRBV11-3 and TRBJ2-1, with TRBD1 as a possible D gene (5 bases). There are 16 residues in the CDR3. Germline-derived CDR1 and CDR2 are SGHNT and YENEEA. Trimming left V 5 bases short and J 3 bases short, with 17 bases between. The CDR3 DNA sequence: TGTGCCAGCAGCAACCCAAGGACAAGGTTCTACAATGAGCAGTTCTTC. This sequence encodes CASSNPRTRFYNEQFF.

This chain connects TRBV18 to TRBJ1-5, with 7 bases fitting TRBD1. V lost 2 bases and J lost 5; bases outside the gene matches: 3. Germline loops: CDR1 KGHSH, CDR2 LQKENI. CDR3 size: 14 residues. The CDR3 sequence: CASSPKQGYQPQHF. The CDR3 DNA is TGTGCCAGCTCACCAAAACAGGGGTATCAGCCCCAGCATTTT.

The chain employs TRBV7-2 and TRBJ1-1; possible D gene TRBD1, 5 bases. The V end lost 1 base, the J end lost 11 bases, and 20 bases lay between the germline ends. The CDR3 contains 15 residues. CDR1 is SGHTA and CDR2 is FQGNSA in the germline V gene. CDR3 coding DNA: TGTGCCAGCAGCTTAGAGGCGTTCCTAGGGGCAGAGGCTTTCTTT. Encoded protein: CASSLEAFLGAEAFF.

The chain links TRBV28 to TRBJ1-4; TRBD1 matches 7 bases. Germline lookup yields CDR1 MDHEN and CDR2 SYDVKM. CDR3 size: 18 residues. After removal of 3 bases from V and 8 bases from J, the junction contained 18 bases not matched to a gene. The CDR3 loop reads CASSFLLGTGVVEEKLFF. Here the CDR3 DNA reads TGTGCCAGCAGTTTTTTGTTAGGTACAGGGGTGGTTGAAGAAAAACTGTTTTTT.

This clone was picked up a small number of times. V gene TRBV28 combines with J gene TRBJ2-1, with D tentatively TRBD1 (6 bases). This CDR3 spans 17 amino acids. Trimming took 5 bases from V and 4 from J, leaving 21 bases between them. The germline CDR1 and CDR2 sequences are MDHEN and SYDVKM. CDR3 DNA sequence: TGTGCCAGCAGTAATCTGCAGGGGACGATTGGATACAATGAGCAGTTCTTC. This sequence encodes CASSNLQGTIGYNEQFF.

V is TRBV9 and J is TRBJ2-3; TRBD2 might be the D (5 bases). The length of the CDR3 is 15 residues. V lost 2 bases to trimming and J lost 4 bases, with 14 bases between them. Germline CDR1 is SGDLS and CDR2 is YYNGEE. CDR3 loop: CASSVSIAFADTQYF. The CDR3 DNA follows: TGTGCCAGCAGCGTGAGTATAGCGTTCGCAGATACGCAGTATTTT.

The V gene is TRBV4-1, the J gene TRBJ1-1, with a possible D match to TRBD1 (5 bases). This CDR3 has 15 residues. Trimming removed 1 base from V and 5 bases from J, with 14 bases in between. Per the germline V gene, CDR1 is MGHRA and CDR2 is YSYEKL. The CDR3 spells CASSQGYGGETEAFF. The CDR3 DNA follows: TGCGCCAGCAGCCAAGGATACGGGGGAGAGACTGAAGCTTTCTTT.

The gene calls are TRBV4-1 and TRBJ2-3, with 16 bases matching TRBD2. The V segment lost 11 bases and the J segment 2 bases; nucleotides outside the gene matches: 7. CDR1 is MGHRA, CDR2 YSYEKL, per germline. The CDR3 runs to 16 residues. CDR3 residues: CASGTSGGEYTDTQYF. CDR3 DNA sequence: TGCGCCTCTGGGACTAGCGGGGGGGAATACACAGATACGCAGTATTTT.